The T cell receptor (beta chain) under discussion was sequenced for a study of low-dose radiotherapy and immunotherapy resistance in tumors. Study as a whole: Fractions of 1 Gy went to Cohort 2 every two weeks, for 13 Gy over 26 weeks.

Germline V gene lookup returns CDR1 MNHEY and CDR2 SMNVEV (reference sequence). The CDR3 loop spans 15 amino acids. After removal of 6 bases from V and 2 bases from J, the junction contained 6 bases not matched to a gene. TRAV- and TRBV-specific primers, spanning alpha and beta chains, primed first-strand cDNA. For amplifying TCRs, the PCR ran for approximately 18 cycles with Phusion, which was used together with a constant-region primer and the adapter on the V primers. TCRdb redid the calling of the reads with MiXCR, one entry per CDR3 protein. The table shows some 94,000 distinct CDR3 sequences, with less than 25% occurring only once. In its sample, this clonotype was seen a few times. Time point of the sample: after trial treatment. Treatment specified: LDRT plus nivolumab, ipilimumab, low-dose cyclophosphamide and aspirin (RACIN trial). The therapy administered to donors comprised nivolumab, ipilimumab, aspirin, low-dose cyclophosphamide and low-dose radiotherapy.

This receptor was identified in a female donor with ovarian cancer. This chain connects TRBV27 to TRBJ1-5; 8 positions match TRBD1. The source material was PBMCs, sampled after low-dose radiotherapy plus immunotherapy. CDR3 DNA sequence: TGTGCCAGCAGCTCCCCGGGACAGGGCAATCAGCCCCAGCATTTT. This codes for CASSSPGQGNQPQHF.